This TCR beta chain was observed in a study of sequential checkpoint blockade in melanoma. The CDR3 extends over 17 amino acids. The V end was cut by 5 bases, the J end by 5 bases, with 24 bases between. Per the germline V gene, CDR1 is SGHNT and CDR2 is YENEEA. This clone was seen at least ten times. Treatment noted: randomized to nivolumab then ipilimumab (arm A) or the reverse (arm B). Sequenced by immunoSEQ multiplex PCR; TCRdb stores in-frame clones only, minus some. The top ten hold 20% of the sample, which has roughly 5,300 clones, 20% to 30% seen once. The clonotype comes from a human donor with melanoma. The material sequenced was tumor tissue (inferred from file names), taken from a patient given nivolumab and ipilimumab in sequence. The gene calls are TRBV11-3 and TRBJ1-2; perhaps TRBD1 as D (5 bases). CDR3 protein: CASSGLRAGGWEYGYTF. The CDR3 nucleotides read TGTGCCAGCAGCGGACTCAGGGCCGGAGGGTGGGAATATGGCTACACCTTC.